Many counts were recorded for the clone carrying this T cell receptor beta chain. Its antigen is unidentified. At one boundary the junction diverges from the germline segment, which might be a read error. The record originates from a study of blood T cells in healthy people across ages. Study conclusions and caveats: Relative to aged donors, long-lived donors carried more naive CD4+ cells and displayed higher diversity.

Together with a sample-barcoded 5' primer, a J-beta primer mix was included in a second PCR lasting about 6 to 11 cycles. Each cDNA molecule was tagged by a template-switch adaptor that had 12 random nucleotides. TCRdb itself ran the 5' RACE reads through MiXCR, one entry per CDR3 protein. The data hold over 550,000 distinct CDR3 sequences, with 25% to 30% observed a single time. Donor samples were obtained from healthy Caucasian individuals from Russia, aged about 6 to 90. Sample: blood. The origin of this receptor is a woman older than 75 in good health.

The CDR3 DNA sequence: TGCAGTGTCCGGACTAGCGGGGGGGCCTATAATGAGCAGTTCTTC. This sequence encodes CSVRTSGGAYNEQFF. The V gene is TRBV20-1, the J gene TRBJ2-1, with 15 bases identical to TRBD2. Germline V gene data show CDR1 as DFQATT and CDR2 as SNEGSKA (reference sequence). The CDR3 extends over 15 amino acids.